This T cell receptor (beta chain) originates from a study of shared clonotypes between healthy human individuals. Only in-frame clones appear in the TCRdb table, and some are missing; sequencing was by immunoSEQ multiplex PCR. The sample includes some 2,000,000 clones, approximately 94% seen only once; the top ten take around 0.13%. This CDR3 spans 17 amino acids. Germline V CDR1 and CDR2: SEHNR, FQNEAQ (reference sequence). With 7 bases clipped from V and 1 base from J, the junction kept 12 bases outside the gene matches. Only a few counts were recorded for this clone. The chain uses TRBV7-9 and TRBJ1-3; TRBD1 agrees at 8 bases. The source material was naive CD4+ T cells sorted from blood. Documented subset: CD45RA+ positively selected. This receptor was identified in a man between 18 and 29 years old in good health. The CDR3 sequence is CASTQPGQALSGNTIYF. For the CDR3, the DNA is TGTGCCAGCACCCAACCGGGACAGGCTCTTTCTGGAAACACCATATATTTT.